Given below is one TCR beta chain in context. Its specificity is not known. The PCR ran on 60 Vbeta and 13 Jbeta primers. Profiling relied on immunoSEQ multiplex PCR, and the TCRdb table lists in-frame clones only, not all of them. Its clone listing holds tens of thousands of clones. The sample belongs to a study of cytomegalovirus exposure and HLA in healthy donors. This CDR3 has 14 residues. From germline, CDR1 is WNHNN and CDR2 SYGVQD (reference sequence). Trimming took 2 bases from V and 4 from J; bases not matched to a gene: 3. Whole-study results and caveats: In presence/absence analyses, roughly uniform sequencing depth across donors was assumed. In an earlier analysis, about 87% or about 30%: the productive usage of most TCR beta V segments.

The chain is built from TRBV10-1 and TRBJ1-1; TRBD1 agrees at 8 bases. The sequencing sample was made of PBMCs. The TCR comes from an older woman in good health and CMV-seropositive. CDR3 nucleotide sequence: TGCGCCAGCAGTGAGGGACAGGGAATCACTGAAGCTTTCTTT. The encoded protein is CASSEGQGITEAFF.